The next 29 T cell receptor beta chains were all read from a single sample in a study of blood T cell repertoires in COVID-19 (dated by TCRdb to about 2020). The receptor library was made with the immunoSEQ multiplex PCR assay. The table comes from immuneACCESS by way of TCRdb, which keeps in-frame sequences with V and J called. Part of the clones is missing from these tables; in studies checked, under half for an unresolved V gene and the rest for unknown reasons. The sample profile shows 150,000 to 160,000 clones; about 79% of them were found once. The ten largest account for almost 10% of the sample. The source material was peripheral blood. These receptors came from a woman aged 45 to 65 with acute or convalescent COVID-19.

The rearrangement links TRBV6-5 to TRBJ1-4; D is perhaps TRBD1 (6 bases). V was cut by 6 bases and J by 4 bases, with 12 bases left in between. This CDR3 has 14 residues. Germline V gene sequence: CDR1 MNHEY, CDR2 SVGAGI. CDR3 in DNA: TGTGCCAGCAGAACGACAGGAGTTAATGAAAAACTGTTTTTT. This gives the protein CASRTTGVNEKLFF.

The chain uses TRBV9 and TRBJ2-1; tentative D call: TRBD2 (6 bases). The CDR3 runs 15 residues. Germline CDR1 reads SGDLS; CDR2 reads YYNGEE. The ends were cut back, 3 bases at V and 3 bases at J, with 13 bases in the middle. The CDR3 nucleotides are TGTGCCAGCAGCGCAGGAGGGGCTGTCTACAATGAGCAGTTCTTC. Amino acid sequence: CASSAGGAVYNEQFF.

The chain has TRBV27 and TRBJ2-7; 12 positions agree with TRBD1. This CDR3 comprises 14 residues. J was trimmed by 5 bases and V by 5 bases; bases with no gene match: 4. Germline CDR1 MNHEY, CDR2 SMNVEV (reference sequence). This CDR3 reads CASSGTGGKDEQYF. The CDR3 DNA follows: TGTGCCAGCAGTGGGACAGGGGGCAAAGACGAGCAGTACTTC.

The chain joins TRBV6-2 or TRBV6-3 to TRBJ2-1; a weak D match, TRBD1 (6 bases). Germline CDR1 MNHEY, CDR2 SVGEGT. The CDR3 is made up of 17 amino acids. V lost 5 bases and J 5 bases, leaving 22 bases between the germline ends. DNA for the CDR3: TGTGCCAGCAGTCCCCATGGGGACAAACCGAACGACAATGAGCAGTTCTTC. This gives the protein CASSPHGDKPNDNEQFF.

This sequence joins TRBV29-1 and TRBJ2-5; D unclear. The length of the CDR3 is 12 residues. V shed 3 bases and J shed 7 bases, with 12 bases lying between them. Germline V gene data show CDR1 as SQVTM and CDR2 as ANQGSEA. The DNA for the CDR3 is TGCAGCGTTGACAGAACCCAGATGACCCAGTACTTC. Its protein product is CSVDRTQMTQYF.

The chain combines TRBV6-1 with TRBJ1-2; TRBD1 matches at 7 bases. The V gene end was trimmed by 3 bases and the J gene end by 2 bases; junction bases not matched to a gene: 3. The germline CDR1 and CDR2 sequences are MNHNS and SASEGT. The CDR3 consists of 14 residues. The CDR3 coding sequence is TGTGCCAGCAGTGATACAGGGGAGAACTATGGCTACACCTTC. Its protein is CASSDTGENYGYTF.

This chain uses TRBV7-2 with TRBJ1-5, with D possibly matching TRBD1 (5 bases). Germline V gene data show CDR1 as SGHTA and CDR2 as FQGNSA. CDR3 length: 13 amino acids. Trimming pared 1 base from V and 7 bases from J, leaving 8 bases between. The CDR3 coding sequence is TGTGCCAGCAGCTTAGACCGGGGGCAGCCCCAGCATTTT. This translates into CASSLDRGQPQHF.

A single count supports this clone. The sample carries other DNA sequences with the same CDR3. The CDR3 here is CASSLVGGNQPQHF. CDR3 DNA sequence: TGCGCCAGCAGCTTGGTAGGGGGCAATCAGCCCCAGCATTTT. J is TRBJ1-5 and V is TRBV5-1, with D perhaps matching TRBD1 (5 bases). CDR1 and CDR2 (germline): SGHRS, YFSETQ. V was trimmed by 0 bases and J by 2 bases, leaving 6 bases between them. The CDR3 length is 14 residues.

The chain employs TRBV7-8 and TRBJ2-5, with 8 nucleotides matching TRBD2. This CDR3 comprises 16 residues. V dropped 2 bases and J dropped 5; count of bases not matched to a gene: 10. The germline gives CDR1 SGHVS, CDR2 FQNEAQ. In DNA form, the CDR3 reads TGTGCCAGCAGCTTACTCTCGGGAGGGCCTTGGGAGACCCAGTACTTC. Amino acid sequence: CASSLLSGGPWETQYF.

V is TRBV19 and J is TRBJ2-5; a weak D match, TRBD2 (5 bases). CDR3 length: 13 residues. CDR1 LNHDA and CDR2 SQIVND come from the germline V gene (reference sequence). V was cut by 3 bases and J by 5 bases, with 10 bases left in between. CDR3 DNA: TGTGCCAGTAGTATGGAGCGGCGGGAGACCCAGTACTTC. It yields the protein CASSMERRETQYF.

This chain's CDR3 is CASSTWGPGPGELFF. The CDR3 region has the DNA TGTGCCAGTAGTACCTGGGGCCCAGGACCCGGGGAGCTGTTTTTT. The chain joins TRBV19 to TRBJ2-2; tentatively, D is TRBD1 (5 bases). Per the germline V gene, CDR1 is LNHDA and CDR2 is SQIVND (reference sequence). The CDR3 has 15 residues. The ends were cut back, 4 bases at V and 6 bases at J, with 15 bases in the middle.

This chain connects TRBV6-2 or TRBV6-3 to TRBJ1-2; D is unresolved. Germline V CDR1 and CDR2: MNHEY, SVGEGT. The CDR3 runs to 12 residues. Trimming removed 4 bases from V and 8 bases from J, with 11 bases in between. The DNA of the CDR3 is TGTGCCAGCAGTTTCGAGGGATCAGGCTACACCTTC. This gives the protein CASSFEGSGYTF.

The rearrangement uses TRBV7-2 and TRBJ2-7; the match to TRBD2 covers 9 bases. Germline CDR1 reads SGHTA; CDR2 reads FQGNSA. Germline trimming cut 5 bases from V and 7 bases from J; bases unmatched to any gene: 12. The CDR3 sequence is 15 residues long. Here the CDR3 reads CASSTGLAQGGEQYF. CDR3 sequence (DNA): TGTGCCAGCAGCACCGGACTAGCGCAGGGCGGTGAGCAGTACTTC.

The gene calls are TRBV7-6 and TRBJ2-7, with TRBD1 as a possible D gene (6 bases). CDR3 length: 14 amino acids. In germline, CDR1 is SGHVS, CDR2 FNYEAQ. V gave up 6 bases and J gave up 2 bases, with 14 bases separating them. CDR3 region: CASSQGTYTYEQYF. For the CDR3, the DNA is TGTGCCAGCAGTCAGGGGACCTATACCTACGAGCAGTACTTC.

The J gene is TRBJ2-3, the V gene TRBV4-3; 7 bases are shared with TRBD1. V dropped 4 bases and J dropped 0; count of bases not matched to a gene: 7. Per germline, CDR1 LGHNA and CDR2 YSLEER. The CDR3 sequence is 16 residues long. In nucleotides, the CDR3 is TGCGCCAGCAGCCTTCGGAGACAGGGAAGCACAGATACGCAGTATTTT. It encodes CASSLRRQGSTDTQYF.

The rearrangement links TRBV29-1 to TRBJ1-2; D unresolved. Germline V gene data show CDR1 as SQVTM and CDR2 as ANQGSEA. V lost 7 bases and J 5 bases, leaving 14 bases between the germline ends. The CDR3 consists of 12 residues. The CDR3 spells CSARGSGYGYTF. The CDR3 region has the DNA TGCAGCGCCCGGGGATCTGGGTATGGCTACACCTTC.

This chain links TRBV21-1 with TRBJ2-7; the table assigns TRBD2, which was not confirmed against the DNA. TRBV21-1 is a pseudogene locus. This CDR3 contains 15 residues. The CDR3 sequence: CASRPTSGSSYEQYF. CDR3 DNA: TGTGCCAGCAGGCCGACTAGCGGAAGCTCCTACGAGCAGTACTTC.

The chain employs TRBV4-1 and TRBJ1-2; D might be TRBD1 (5 bases). CDR1 is MGHRA, CDR2 YSYEKL, per germline. The CDR3 loop spans 15 amino acids. Trimming took off 4 bases at V and 7 bases at J, with 19 bases between the two ends. The CDR3 spells CASSRMAGWLSGYTF. The CDR3 nucleotides are TGCGCCAGCAGCCGGATGGCAGGGTGGCTATCTGGCTACACCTTC.

V gene TRBV11-2 combines with J gene TRBJ1-2, with 8 bases matching TRBD1. The CDR3 length is 15 residues. V was clipped by 5 bases and J by 0 bases; unmatched bases: 5. The germline V gene has CDR1 SGHAT and CDR2 FQNNGV. The CDR3 nucleotides read TGTGCCAGCAGCCCCAGGACAGGGTCTAACTATGGCTACACCTTC. Its protein is CASSPRTGSNYGYTF.

The rearrangement joins TRBV7-2 to TRBJ1-6; unclear D gene. The germline CDR1 and CDR2 sequences are SGHTA and FQGNSA. Trimming removed 5 bases at V and 7 bases at J, with 18 bases between. The CDR3 length is 16 residues. In DNA, the CDR3 is TGTGCCAGCAGCCCCGCCCCTACAGCCACCAATTCACCCCTCCACTTT. Amino acids: CASSPAPTATNSPLHF.

The chain uses TRBV4-3 and TRBJ1-2; D unclear. This CDR3 has 14 amino acids. Germline CDR1 is LGHNA and CDR2 is YSLEER. V lost 1 base and J 5 bases, leaving 11 bases between the germline ends. CDR3 nucleotide sequence: TGCGCCAGCAGCCAAGCCGGCCGAGGGTATGGCTACACCTTC. Translating gives CASSQAGRGYGYTF.

V and J are TRBV6-6 and TRBJ1-1, with 10 positions matching TRBD1. This CDR3 is 13 amino acids long. The trim removed 11 bases at V and 7 bases at J, leaving 10 bases unmatched. Germline loops: CDR1 MNHNY, CDR2 SVGAGI (reference sequence). The CDR3 coding sequence is TGTGCCGCCGACAGGGGGCGCGCCTATGAAGCTTTCTTT. Residues: CAADRGRAYEAFF.

The J gene is TRBJ2-2, the V gene TRBV7-6; D is uncertain. The CDR3 has 11 amino acids. The germline V and J ends were trimmed by 5 bases and 5 bases, with 3 bases remaining between them. The germline V gene encodes CDR1 SGHVS and CDR2 FNYEAQ. In nucleotides, the CDR3 is TGTGCCAGCAGCCGTACCGGGGAGCTGTTTTTT. Translation: CASSRTGELFF.

In its sample, this clone was seen once. The chain carries TRBV4-1 and TRBJ2-7; tentative D call: TRBD1 (6 bases). The CDR3 loop spans 16 amino acids. The germline gives CDR1 MGHRA, CDR2 YSYEKL. Trimming left V 1 base short and J 0 bases short, with 13 bases between. The CDR3 region is CASSQVAGALSYEQYF. CDR3 nucleotides: TGCGCCAGCAGCCAAGTAGCAGGGGCGCTCTCCTACGAGCAGTACTTC.

The V and J genes are TRBV7-2 and TRBJ2-5; the D gene is possibly TRBD2 (6 bases). The V and J ends lost 2 bases and 4 bases respectively, with 14 bases between them. The germline CDR1 and CDR2 sequences are SGHTA and FQGNSA. This CDR3 region has 15 residues. The CDR3 is CASSLTPGERETQYF. CDR3 sequence (DNA): TGTGCCAGCAGCTTAACTCCGGGGGAACGAGAGACCCAGTACTTC.

The chain employs TRBV4-2 and TRBJ1-4; the match to TRBD1 covers 7 bases. CDR1 and CDR2 from the germline V gene are LGHNA and YNFKEQ. The CDR3 is 16 amino acids. The ends lost 0 bases at V and 6 bases at J; junction bases unmatched: 7. Here the CDR3 reads CASSQDPTGDDEKLFF. The CDR3 DNA follows: TGTGCCAGCAGCCAAGATCCCACAGGGGATGATGAAAAACTGTTTTTT.

This clone appeared a single time. The rearrangement links TRBV6-5 to TRBJ1-5; the D gene is possibly TRBD1 (6 bases). There are 13 residues in the CDR3. Germline CDR1 and CDR2: MNHEY and SVGAGI. V shed 7 bases and J shed 5 bases, with 12 bases lying between them. The CDR3, as DNA: TGTGCCAGCAAATCAGGGGTGGATCAGCCCCAGCATTTT. It codes for CASKSGVDQPQHF.

The V call is TRBV5-1, the J call TRBJ2-5; unclear D gene. Between the trimmed V and J ends, which lost 1 base and 0 bases, there was a span of 7 bases. The CDR3 is 14 amino acids. Per the germline V gene, CDR1 is SGHRS and CDR2 is YFSETQ. CDR3 loop: CASSLPPHQETQYF. DNA of the CDR3: TGCGCCAGCAGCTTGCCCCCTCACCAAGAGACCCAGTACTTC.

The chain uses TRBV6-5 and TRBJ2-5, with TRBD2 matching over 13 bases. V shed 6 bases and J 5 bases; nucleotides not matched to a gene: 3. The CDR3 has 14 residues. Germline CDR1 and CDR2: MNHEY and SVGAGI. The CDR3 loop reads CASRLAGGPETQYF. CDR3 in DNA: TGTGCCAGCAGACTAGCGGGGGGGCCTGAGACCCAGTACTTC.